Below are 9 T cell receptor beta chains sequenced from a single sample in a study of T cells in Graves' hyperthyroidism and ophthalmopathy. Amplified TCR beta CDR3 regions derived from RNA transcripts. During a first-round RT-PCR of the TCR CDR3, the HTBI primer set was used. One entry per CDR3 protein, called by TCRdb with MiXCR from the multiplex PCR reads. The data show around 660,000 distinct CDR3 sequences, less than 45% seen once. The specimen sequenced was peripheral blood or thyroid tissue (not recorded which). The receptors originated from an adult man with Graves' disease, either hyperthyroidism or ophthalmopathy (not recorded which).

This clonotype has at least ten counts. The chain has TRBV12-3 or TRBV12-4 and TRBJ1-2, with D tentatively TRBD1 (6 bases). The ends were cut back, 6 bases at V and 4 bases at J, with 12 bases in the middle. This CDR3 spans 13 amino acids. The CDR3 DNA sequence: TGTGCCAGCAGCCATGACAGGCTCTATGGCTACACCTTC. This codes for CASSHDRLYGYTF.

This clonotype has only a few counts. The chain combines TRBV6-5 with TRBJ2-7, with D tentatively TRBD2 (5 bases). This CDR3 comprises 14 residues. Per the germline V gene, CDR1 is MNHEY and CDR2 is SVGAGI. V was cut by 0 bases and J by 7 bases, with 13 bases left in between. The CDR3 here is CASSYSTSGKEQYF. The CDR3 DNA follows: TGTGCCAGCAGTTACTCGACCTCGGGGAAAGAGCAGTACTTC.

The sample holds many counts of this clonotype. This CDR3 reads CAISEGGTSGSYEQYF. DNA of the CDR3: TGTGCCATCAGTGAAGGCGGGACTAGCGGCTCCTACGAGCAGTACTTC. This sequence joins TRBV10-3 and TRBJ2-7, with TRBD2 matching over 11 bases. Germline lookup yields CDR1 ENHRY and CDR2 SYGVKD. With 3 bases clipped from V and 0 bases from J, the junction kept 4 bases outside the gene matches. The CDR3 extends over 16 amino acids.

This clonotype was seen a few times. CDR3 sequence reads: CAISRTDRIEKLFF. As DNA, the CDR3 is TGTGCCATCTCACGGACAGACAGAATTGAAAAACTGTTTTTT. V gene TRBV28 combines with J gene TRBJ1-4, with D tentatively TRBD1 (6 bases). This CDR3 spans 14 amino acids. Deletions cut 10 bases from V and 7 bases from J, with 19 bases between. Germline-derived CDR1 and CDR2 are MDHEN and SYDVKM.

This clonotype was detected a few times. The rearrangement joins TRBV6-5 to TRBJ2-7; D not resolved. Germline V gene sequence: CDR1 MNHEY, CDR2 SVGAGI. The CDR3 totals 16 residues. V lost 2 bases to trimming and J lost 1 base, with 15 bases between them. Here the CDR3 reads CASSYSLGRRSYEQYF. The CDR3 DNA sequence: TGTGCCAGCAGTTACAGTCTTGGCAGGAGATCCTACGAGCAGTACTTC.

This clonotype was counted a few times. This sequence joins TRBV9 and TRBJ2-2; D unclear. The germline V gene encodes CDR1 SGDLS and CDR2 YYNGEE. Between the trimmed V and J ends, which lost 4 bases and 0 bases, there was a span of 13 bases. The CDR3 is 16 residues long. DNA for the CDR3: TGTGCCAGCAGCATCTATGACGGTTCGAACACCGGGGAGCTGTTTTTT. Residues: CASSIYDGSNTGELFF.

This clonotype turned up a few times. The chain combines TRBV10-3 with TRBJ1-1, with D perhaps matching TRBD1 (5 bases). The CDR3 loop spans 14 amino acids. Germline CDR1 reads ENHRY; CDR2 reads SYGVKD. V lost 5 bases to trimming and J lost 2 bases, with 12 bases between them. The CDR3 region is CAISLTDLNTEAFF. The CDR3 DNA reads TGTGCCATCAGTTTGACAGACTTAAACACTGAAGCTTTCTTT.

CDR3 in amino acids: CASSLSGQGDNQPQHF. CDR3 nucleotide sequence: TGTGCCAGCAGTTTATCGGGACAGGGTGACAATCAGCCCCAGCATTTT. The rearrangement joins TRBV12-3 or TRBV12-4 to TRBJ1-5; 9 positions match TRBD1. This CDR3 contains 16 residues. The V and J ends lost 2 bases and 3 bases, in that order; junction bases with no gene match: 5.

Note on this clonotype: This may arise from a read error, as a much more abundant clone is one base away. CDR3 in amino acids: CASSFARGNTEAFF. Written as DNA, the CDR3 is TGTGCCAGCAGCTTCGCTCGAGGGAACACTGAAGCTTTCTTT. V gene TRBV13 combines with J gene TRBJ1-1; D is uncertain. V shed 3 bases and J shed 1 base, with 9 bases lying between them. The CDR3 covers 14 residues. Germline V gene lookup returns CDR1 PRHDT and CDR2 FYEKMQ (reference sequence).